This T cell receptor beta chain was identified during a study of graft-versus-host responses after intestinal transplantation. Study-level background: Every recipient had anti-thymocyte globulin induction and two to three years of tacrolimus plus steroids. Study observations and caveats: Allograft clonal ratios (graft-versus-host to host-versus-graft) were high in patients who had graft-donor T cell macrochimerism.

Comments on this clone: The antigen remains unidentified.

This CDR3 has 16 residues. The germline CDR1 and CDR2 sequences are MGHRA and YSYEKL. V lost 1 base and J lost 2, with 12 bases in between. Sequencing was performed with immunoSEQ multiplex PCR; in TCRdb, only in-frame clones are kept and a portion is missing. The sample lists around 130,000 clones; more than 90% were seen once. This sequence originates from a human donor who received an intestinal transplant. This rearrangement joins TRBV4-1 to TRBJ1-3; D remains unclear. Material: unstimulated CD4+ T cells sorted from spleen or lymph node cells, obtained before intestinal transplant. CDR3 nucleotide sequence: TGCGCCAGCAGCCAAGGATGGGGTAGGACTGGAAACACCATATATTTT. Amino acid sequence: CASSQGWGRTGNTIYF.